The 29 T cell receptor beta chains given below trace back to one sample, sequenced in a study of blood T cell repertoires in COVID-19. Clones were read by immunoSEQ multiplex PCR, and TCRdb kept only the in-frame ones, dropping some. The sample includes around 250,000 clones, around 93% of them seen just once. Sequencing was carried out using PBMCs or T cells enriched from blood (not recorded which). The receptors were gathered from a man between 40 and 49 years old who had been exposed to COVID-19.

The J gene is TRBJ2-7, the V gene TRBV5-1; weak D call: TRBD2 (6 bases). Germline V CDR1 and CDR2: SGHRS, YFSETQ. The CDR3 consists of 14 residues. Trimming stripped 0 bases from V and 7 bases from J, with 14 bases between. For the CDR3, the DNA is TGCGCCAGCAGCTTGGTGGTCAGTGCGGGGGAGCAGTACTTC. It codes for CASSLVVSAGEQYF.

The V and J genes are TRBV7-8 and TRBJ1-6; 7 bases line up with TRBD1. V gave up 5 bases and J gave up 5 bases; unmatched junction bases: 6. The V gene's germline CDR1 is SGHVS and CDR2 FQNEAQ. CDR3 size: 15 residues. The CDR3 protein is CASSPAGTDNSPLHF. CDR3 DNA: TGTGCCAGCAGCCCAGCCGGGACAGATAATTCACCCCTCCACTTT.

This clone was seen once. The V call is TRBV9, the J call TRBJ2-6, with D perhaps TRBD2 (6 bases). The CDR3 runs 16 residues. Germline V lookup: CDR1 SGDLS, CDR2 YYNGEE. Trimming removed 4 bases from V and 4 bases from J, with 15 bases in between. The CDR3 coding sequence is TGTGCCAGCAGCAACGGACCCCGGGGGGGGGCCAACGTCCTGACTTTC. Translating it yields CASSNGPRGGANVLTF.

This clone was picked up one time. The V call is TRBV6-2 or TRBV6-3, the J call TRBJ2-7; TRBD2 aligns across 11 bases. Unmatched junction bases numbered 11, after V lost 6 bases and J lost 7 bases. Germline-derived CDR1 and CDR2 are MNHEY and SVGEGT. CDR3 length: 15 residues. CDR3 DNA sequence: TGTGCCAGCAGCCTTGGGACTAGCGGTTTCCGGGAGCAGTACTTC. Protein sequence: CASSLGTSGFREQYF.

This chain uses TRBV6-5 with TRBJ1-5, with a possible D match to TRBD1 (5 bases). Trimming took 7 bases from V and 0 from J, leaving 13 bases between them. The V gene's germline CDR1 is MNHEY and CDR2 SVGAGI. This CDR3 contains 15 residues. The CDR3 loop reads CASTQGLYSNQPQHF. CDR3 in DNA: TGTGCCAGCACTCAGGGACTATATAGCAATCAGCCCCAGCATTTT.

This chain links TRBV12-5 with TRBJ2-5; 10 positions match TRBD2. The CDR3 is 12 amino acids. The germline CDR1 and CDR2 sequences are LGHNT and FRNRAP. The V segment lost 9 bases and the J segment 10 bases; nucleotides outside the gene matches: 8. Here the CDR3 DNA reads TGTGCTAGCGGAGCGGGAGGGGGGATCCAGTACTTC. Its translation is CASGAGGGIQYF.

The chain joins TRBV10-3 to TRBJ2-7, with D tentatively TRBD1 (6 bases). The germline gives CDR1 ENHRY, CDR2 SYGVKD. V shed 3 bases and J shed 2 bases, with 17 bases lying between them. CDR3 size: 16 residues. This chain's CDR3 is CAISDSTRGGAYEQYF. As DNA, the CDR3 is TGTGCCATCAGTGACTCAACCCGAGGGGGAGCCTACGAGCAGTACTTC.

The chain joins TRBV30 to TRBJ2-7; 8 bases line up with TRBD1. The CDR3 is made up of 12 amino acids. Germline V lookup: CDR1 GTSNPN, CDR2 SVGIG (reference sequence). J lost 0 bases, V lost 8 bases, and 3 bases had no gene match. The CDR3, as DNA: TGTGCCGGGGACAGGTACTCCTACGAGCAGTACTTC. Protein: CAGDRYSYEQYF.

The CDR3 region has the DNA TGCGCCAGCAGCCAAGAGGCGGGGGTTAGCTCCTACGAGCAGTACTTC. This translates into CASSQEAGVSSYEQYF. This sequence joins TRBV4-1 and TRBJ2-7, with 7 bases identical to TRBD2. Germline V gene data show CDR1 as MGHRA and CDR2 as YSYEKL. V shed 0 bases and J 0 bases; nucleotides not matched to a gene: 5. The CDR3 is made up of 16 amino acids.

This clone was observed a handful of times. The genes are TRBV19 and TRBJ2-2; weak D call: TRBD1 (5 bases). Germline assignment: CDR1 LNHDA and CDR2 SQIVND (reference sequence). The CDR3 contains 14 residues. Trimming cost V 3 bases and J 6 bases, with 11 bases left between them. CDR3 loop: CASSIQGTSGELFF. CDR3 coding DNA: TGTGCCAGTAGTATCCAGGGTACGTCCGGGGAGCTGTTTTTT.

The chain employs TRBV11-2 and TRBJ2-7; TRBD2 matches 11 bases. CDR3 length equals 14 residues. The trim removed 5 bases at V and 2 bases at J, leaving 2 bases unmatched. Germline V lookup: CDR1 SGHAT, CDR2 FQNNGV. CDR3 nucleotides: TGTGCCAGCAGCCGACTAGCGGGGACCTACGAGCAGTACTTC. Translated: CASSRLAGTYEQYF.

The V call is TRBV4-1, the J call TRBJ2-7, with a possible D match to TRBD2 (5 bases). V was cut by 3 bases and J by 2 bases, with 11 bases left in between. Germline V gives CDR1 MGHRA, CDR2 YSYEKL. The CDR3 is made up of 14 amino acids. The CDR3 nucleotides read TGCGCCAGCAGCCATACTAGTGGCGCCTACGAGCAGTACTTC. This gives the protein CASSHTSGAYEQYF.

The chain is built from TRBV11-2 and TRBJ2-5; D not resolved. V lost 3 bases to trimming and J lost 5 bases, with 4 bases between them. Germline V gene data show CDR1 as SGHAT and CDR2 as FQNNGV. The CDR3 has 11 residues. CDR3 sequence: CASSFMETQYF. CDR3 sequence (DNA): TGTGCCAGCAGCTTTATGGAGACCCAGTACTTC.

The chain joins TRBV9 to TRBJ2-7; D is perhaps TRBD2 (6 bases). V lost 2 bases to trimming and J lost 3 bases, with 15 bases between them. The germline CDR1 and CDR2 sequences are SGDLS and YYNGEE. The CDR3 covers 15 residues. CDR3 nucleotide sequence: TGTGCCAGCAGCGTCGGGACTGACGTACTCTACGAGCAGTACTTC. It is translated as CASSVGTDVLYEQYF.

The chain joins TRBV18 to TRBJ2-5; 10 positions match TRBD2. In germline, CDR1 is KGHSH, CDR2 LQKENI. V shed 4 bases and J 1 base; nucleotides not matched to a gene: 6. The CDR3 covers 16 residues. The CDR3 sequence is CASSHEAGGVQETQYF. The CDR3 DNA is TGTGCCAGCTCACACGAAGCGGGAGGGGTCCAAGAGACCCAGTACTTC.

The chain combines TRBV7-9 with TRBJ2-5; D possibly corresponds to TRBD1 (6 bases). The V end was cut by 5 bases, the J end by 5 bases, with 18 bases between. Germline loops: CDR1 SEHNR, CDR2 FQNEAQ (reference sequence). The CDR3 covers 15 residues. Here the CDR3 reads CASSLAWDTGETQYF. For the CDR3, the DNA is TGTGCCAGCAGCCTTGCTTGGGACACGGGGGAGACCCAGTACTTC.

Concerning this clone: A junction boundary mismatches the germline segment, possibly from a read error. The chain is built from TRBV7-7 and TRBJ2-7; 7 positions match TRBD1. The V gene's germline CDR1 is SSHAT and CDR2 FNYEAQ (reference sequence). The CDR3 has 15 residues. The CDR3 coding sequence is TGTGCTAGCAGCCCTGACTCGACAGGGAAGTACGAGCAGTACTTC. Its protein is CASSPDSTGKYEQYF.

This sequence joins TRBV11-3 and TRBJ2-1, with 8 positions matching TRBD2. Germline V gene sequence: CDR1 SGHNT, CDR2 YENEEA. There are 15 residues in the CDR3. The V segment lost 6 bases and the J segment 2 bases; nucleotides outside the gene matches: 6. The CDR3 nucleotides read TGTGCCAGCAGTCGTAGCGGGGAGGCCTACAATGAGCAGTTCTTC. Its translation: CASSRSGEAYNEQFF.

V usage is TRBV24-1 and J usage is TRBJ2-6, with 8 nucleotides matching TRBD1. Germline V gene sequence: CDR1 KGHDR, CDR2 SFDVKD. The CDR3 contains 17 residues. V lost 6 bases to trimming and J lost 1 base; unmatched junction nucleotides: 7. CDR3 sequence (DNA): TGTGCCACCAGTCCTCGGACAGGGCTATCTGGGGCCAACGTCCTGACTTTC. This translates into CATSPRTGLSGANVLTF.

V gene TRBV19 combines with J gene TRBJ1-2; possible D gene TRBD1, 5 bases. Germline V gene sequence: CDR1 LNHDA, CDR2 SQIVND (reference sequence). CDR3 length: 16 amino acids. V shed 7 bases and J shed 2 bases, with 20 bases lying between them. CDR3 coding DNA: TGTGCCAGTACTCCTAGCGCGGGGGAGGTCAACTATGGCTACACCTTC. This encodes CASTPSAGEVNYGYTF.

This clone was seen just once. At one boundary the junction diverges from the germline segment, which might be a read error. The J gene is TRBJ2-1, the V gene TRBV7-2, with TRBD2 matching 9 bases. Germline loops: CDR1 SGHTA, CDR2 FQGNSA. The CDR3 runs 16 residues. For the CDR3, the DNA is TGTGCCAGCAGTTTAGAGCCGGGACTAGCATCCAATGAGCAGTTCTTC. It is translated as CASSLEPGLASNEQFF.

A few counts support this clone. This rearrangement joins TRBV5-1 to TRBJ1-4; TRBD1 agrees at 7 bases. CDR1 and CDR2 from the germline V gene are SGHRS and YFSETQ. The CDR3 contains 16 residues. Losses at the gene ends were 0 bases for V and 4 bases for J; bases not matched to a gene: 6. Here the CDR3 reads CASSLGPGGFNEKLFF. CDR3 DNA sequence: TGCGCCAGCAGCTTGGGCCCAGGGGGATTTAATGAAAAACTGTTTTTT.

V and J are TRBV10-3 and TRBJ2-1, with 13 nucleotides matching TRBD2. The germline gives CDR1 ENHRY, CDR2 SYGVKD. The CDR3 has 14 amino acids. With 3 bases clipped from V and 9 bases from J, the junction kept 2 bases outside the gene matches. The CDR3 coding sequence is TGTGCCATCAGTGACGGACTAGCGGGAGTTGAGCAGTTCTTC. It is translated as CAISDGLAGVEQFF.

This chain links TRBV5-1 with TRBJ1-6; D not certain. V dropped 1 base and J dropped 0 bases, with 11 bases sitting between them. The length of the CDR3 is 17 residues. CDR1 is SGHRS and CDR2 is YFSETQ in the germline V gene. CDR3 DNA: TGCGCCAGCAGCTTGTTTGCGGTTAACTCCTATAATTCACCCCTCCACTTT. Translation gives CASSLFAVNSYNSPLHF.

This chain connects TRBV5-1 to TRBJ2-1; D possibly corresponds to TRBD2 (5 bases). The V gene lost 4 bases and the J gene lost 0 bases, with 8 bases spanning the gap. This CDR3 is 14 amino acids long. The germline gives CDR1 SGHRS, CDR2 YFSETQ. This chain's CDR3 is CASSHRDSYNEQFF. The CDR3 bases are TGCGCCAGCAGCCACCGGGACTCCTACAATGAGCAGTTCTTC.

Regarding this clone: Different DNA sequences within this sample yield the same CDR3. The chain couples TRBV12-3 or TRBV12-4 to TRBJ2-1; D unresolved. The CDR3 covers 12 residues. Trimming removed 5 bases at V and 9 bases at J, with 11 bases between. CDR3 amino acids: CASSLERSEQFF. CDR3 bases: TGTGCCAGCAGTCTTGAGCGAAGTGAGCAGTTCTTC.

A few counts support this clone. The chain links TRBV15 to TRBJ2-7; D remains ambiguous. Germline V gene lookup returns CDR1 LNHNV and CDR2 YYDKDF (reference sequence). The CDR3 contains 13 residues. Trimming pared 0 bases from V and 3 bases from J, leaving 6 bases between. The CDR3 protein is CATSRDLHYEQYF. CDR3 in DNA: TGTGCCACCAGCAGAGATTTACACTACGAGCAGTACTTC.

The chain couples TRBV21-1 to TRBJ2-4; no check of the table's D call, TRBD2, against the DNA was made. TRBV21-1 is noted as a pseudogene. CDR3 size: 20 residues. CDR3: CASSKGRECRKRGAKNIQYF. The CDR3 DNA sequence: TGTGCCAGCAGCAAAGGGCGGGAGTGTCGGAAGCGTGGGGCCAAAAACATTCAGTACTTC.

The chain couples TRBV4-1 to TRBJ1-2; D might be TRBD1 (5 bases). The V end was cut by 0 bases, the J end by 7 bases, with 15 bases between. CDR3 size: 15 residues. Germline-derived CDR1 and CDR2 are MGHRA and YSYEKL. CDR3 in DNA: TGCGCCAGCAGCCAAGATTACGGGGGAGGTCGTGGCTACACCTTC. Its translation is CASSQDYGGGRGYTF.